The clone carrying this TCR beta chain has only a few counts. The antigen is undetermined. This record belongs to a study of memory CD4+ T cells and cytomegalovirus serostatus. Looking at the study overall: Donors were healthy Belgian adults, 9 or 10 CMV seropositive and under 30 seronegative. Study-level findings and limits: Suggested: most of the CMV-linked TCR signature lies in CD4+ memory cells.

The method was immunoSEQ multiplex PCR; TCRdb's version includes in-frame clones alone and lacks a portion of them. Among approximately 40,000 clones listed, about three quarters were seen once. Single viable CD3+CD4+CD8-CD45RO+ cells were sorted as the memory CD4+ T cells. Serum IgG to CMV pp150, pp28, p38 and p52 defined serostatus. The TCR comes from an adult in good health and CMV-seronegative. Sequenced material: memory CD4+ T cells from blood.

The CDR3 bases are TGCAGCGTTGAGACAGGGGATAGGGCTTTCTTT. It codes for CSVETGDRAFF. This rearrangement joins TRBV29-1 to TRBJ1-1; TRBD1 matches at 8 bases. Germline CDR1 reads SQVTM; CDR2 reads ANQGSEA. V shed 3 bases, J shed 11 bases, and the junction held 5 bases outside the gene matches. CDR3 length: 11 residues.